A selection of T cell receptor beta chains follows, all from one sample in a study of T cells expressing NK-cell markers. TCRdb re-analyzed the 5' RACE reads; it lists each CDR3 protein once, without DNA. Its table records over 200,000 distinct CDR3 sequences. The sample comprised blood T cells: a sorted CD56 or NKG2C T cell subset, CD4+ or CD8+ T cells, or bulk PBMC T cells (not recorded which). Source of these receptors: a man in his late teens or twenties in good health. CDR3s include the opening cysteine and the closing phenylalanine or tryptophan.

TRBJ2-2,TRBV7-8,CASSLAGTGGGTGELFF
TRBJ2-5,TRBV20-1,CSATPGRHNSFGETQYF
TRBJ2-1,TRBV18,CASSRGGSNSYNEQFF
TRBJ1-2,TRBV21-1,CASSKARRQGASYGYTF
TRBJ2-2,TRBV5-1,CASNPRQGTGELFF
TRBJ2-2,TRBV10-3,CAISGSGGVGELFF
TRBJ1-5,TRBV12-3/TRBV12-4,CASSLGGARHSNQPQHF
TRBJ2-2,TRBV12-3/TRBV12-4,CASSLRDRPTGELFF
TRBJ2-1,TRBV18,CASSVGTGNEQFF
TRBJ1-2,TRBV12-3/TRBV12-4,CASSIGLTRTDYGYTF
TRBJ2-7,TRBV12-3/TRBV12-4,CASSIESGTGGQQYF
TRBJ2-1,TRBV11-2,CASSLGTRYEQFF
TRBJ1-1,TRBV9,CASSGGSNTEAFF
TRBJ2-5,TRBV12-3/TRBV12-4,CASGLSEVETQYF
TRBJ2-7,TRBV12-3/TRBV12-4,CASTLAGGLSEQYF
TRBJ1-2,TRBV29-1,CSVAGTGEKGGYGYTF
TRBJ2-7,TRBV10-3,CAISGGGINYEQYF
TRBJ2-5,TRBV4-1,CASSLSGGHQETQYF
TRBJ2-7,TRBV6-2/TRBV6-3,CASSYFRPGNEQYF
TRBJ2-1,TRBV6-2/TRBV6-3,CASSYSSGGEQFF
TRBJ2-7,TRBV28,CASSGTGYYEQYF
TRBJ2-7,TRBV7-2,CASSLLVWGEAYEQYF
TRBJ2-5,TRBV15,CATSRDMGNGETQYF
TRBJ2-1,TRBV29-1,CSVGSRNTYNEQFF
TRBJ2-1,TRBV7-8,CASSATTSGTYNEQFF
TRBJ2-1,TRBV29-1,CSVEFGLSSYNEQFF
TRBJ1-2,TRBV12-3/TRBV12-4,CASSLYGEYGYTF
TRBJ1-1,TRBV5-6,CASSFPDSMNTEAFF
TRBJ2-1,TRBV5-1,CASSLVGGRLYNEQFF
TRBJ1-2,TRBV7-9,CASSLDQLYGYTF
TRBJ2-5,TRBV18,CASSPGGVAETQYF
TRBJ2-5,TRBV9,CASSTSGVEETQYF
TRBJ2-3,TRBV6-5,CASSYRASTDTQYF
TRBJ1-5,TRBV12-3/TRBV12-4,CASSHGTVSNQPQHF
TRBJ1-1,TRBV29-1,CSVGTGFFEAFF
TRBJ1-5,TRBV12-3/TRBV12-4,CASRTTGTPNQPQHF